A single sample gave rise to the 7 T cell receptor beta chains below, sequenced in a study of blood T cells in healthy people across ages. It was with a sample-barcoded 5' primer and a J-beta primer mix that a second PCR of roughly 6 to 11 cycles was run. Each CDR3 protein is one row after TCRdb ran MiXCR on the 5' RACE reads. This sample has about 800,000 distinct CDR3 sequences, with more than 20% found just once. This same sample was also part of a study on T cells of mothers and their children.

What was sequenced was blood. These receptors all come from a boy aged 10-17 years in good health.

This clonotype was detected only a few times. The chain is built from TRBV6-5 and TRBJ2-5; a weak D match, TRBD2 (7 bases). V lost 11 bases and J lost 5, with 12 bases in between. The CDR3 is 11 amino acids. Germline CDR1 MNHEY, CDR2 SVGAGI. The DNA of the CDR3 is TGTGCCGCCGGGGGGCTGGAGACCCAGTACTTC. Translating it yields CAAGGLETQYF.

This clonotype was seen a few times. The J gene is TRBJ2-5, the V gene TRBV7-8; the D call may be TRBD1 or TRBD2 (5 bases each). The germline V gene has CDR1 SGHVS and CDR2 FQNEAQ. Trimming removed 2 bases from V and 1 base from J, with 8 bases in between. CDR3 length equals 14 residues. The CDR3 DNA sequence: TGTGCCAGCAGCTTAATCGGGGCCCAAGAGACCCAGTACTTC. Translated, it gives CASSLIGAQETQYF.

This clonotype was counted only a few times. This rearrangement joins TRBV5-1 to TRBJ1-2, with D possibly being TRBD1 (5 bases). Trimming took off 0 bases at V and 7 bases at J, with 16 bases between the two ends. CDR1 is SGHRS and CDR2 is YFSETQ in the germline V gene. The CDR3 is 15 amino acids. The CDR3, as DNA: TGCGCCAGCAGCTTGGGGGCAGGGACGCCTGGTGGCTACACCTTC. This encodes CASSLGAGTPGGYTF.

Note on this clonotype: Its ends do not fully match the called genes, so a read error is possible. V usage is TRBV5-6 and J usage is TRBJ2-5, with D hard to call. The CDR3 covers 13 residues. The V gene's germline CDR1 is SGHDT and CDR2 YYEEEE. The CDR3 bases are TGCGCCAGCAGCCAGGCTCCTCAGGAGACCCAGTACTTC. Translation: CASSQAPQETQYF.

This clonotype was detected a few times. This sequence joins TRBV7-9 and TRBJ1-4; D possibly corresponds to TRBD1 (5 bases). Per the germline V gene, CDR1 is SEHNR and CDR2 is FQNEAQ (reference sequence). The CDR3 spans 16 residues. With 4 bases removed from V and 8 bases from J, the gap between germline ends came to 20 bases. The CDR3 loop is CASSYYEGLPEEKLFF. CDR3 coding DNA: TGTGCCAGCAGCTATTATGAGGGACTCCCGGAGGAAAAACTGTTTTTT.

The rearrangement uses TRBV27 and TRBJ2-1; TRBD2 matches 8 bases. Trimming cost V 6 bases and J 8 bases; bases outside gene matches: 9. The germline V gene encodes CDR1 MNHEY and CDR2 SMNVEV (reference sequence). The CDR3 has 14 residues. CDR3 in amino acids: CASSPGLDIHEQFF. CDR3 nucleotides: TGTGCCAGCAGCCCGGGACTAGACATCCATGAGCAGTTCTTC.

The chain uses TRBV20-1 and TRBJ1-4, with D possibly being TRBD1 (5 bases). This CDR3 comprises 16 residues. CDR1 DFQATT and CDR2 SNEGSKA come from the germline V gene (reference sequence). The V end lost 3 bases, the J end lost 8 bases, and 22 bases lay between the germline ends. For the CDR3, the DNA is TGCAGTGCTAGGAAAGGGACGCCACCAGTTGGAGAAAAACTGTTTTTT. Protein: CSARKGTPPVGEKLFF.